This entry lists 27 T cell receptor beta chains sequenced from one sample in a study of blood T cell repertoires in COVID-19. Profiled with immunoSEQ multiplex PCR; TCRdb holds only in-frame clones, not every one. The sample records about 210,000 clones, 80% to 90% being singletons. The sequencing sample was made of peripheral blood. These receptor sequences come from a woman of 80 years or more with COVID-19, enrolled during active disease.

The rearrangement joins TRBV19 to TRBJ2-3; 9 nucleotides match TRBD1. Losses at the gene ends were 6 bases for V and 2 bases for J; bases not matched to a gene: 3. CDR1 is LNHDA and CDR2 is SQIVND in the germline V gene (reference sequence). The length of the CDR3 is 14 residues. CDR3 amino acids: CASRDRGATDTQYF. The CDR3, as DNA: TGTGCCAGTAGGGACAGGGGAGCCACAGATACGCAGTATTTT.

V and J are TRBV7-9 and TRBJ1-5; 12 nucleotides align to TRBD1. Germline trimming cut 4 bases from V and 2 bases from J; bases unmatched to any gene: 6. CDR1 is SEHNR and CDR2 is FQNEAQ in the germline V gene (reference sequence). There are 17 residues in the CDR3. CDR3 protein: CASSSGTGGAGNQPQHF. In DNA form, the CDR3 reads TGTGCCAGCAGCTCCGGGACAGGGGGCGCCGGCAATCAGCCCCAGCATTTT.

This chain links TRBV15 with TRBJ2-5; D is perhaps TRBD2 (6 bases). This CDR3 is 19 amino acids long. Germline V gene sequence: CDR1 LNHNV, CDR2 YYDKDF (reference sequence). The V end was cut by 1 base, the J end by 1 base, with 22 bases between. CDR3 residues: CATSRGGTLRDSPQETQYF. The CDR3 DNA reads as TGTGCCACCAGCAGAGGAGGGACCCTCCGGGACTCCCCCCAAGAGACCCAGTACTTC.

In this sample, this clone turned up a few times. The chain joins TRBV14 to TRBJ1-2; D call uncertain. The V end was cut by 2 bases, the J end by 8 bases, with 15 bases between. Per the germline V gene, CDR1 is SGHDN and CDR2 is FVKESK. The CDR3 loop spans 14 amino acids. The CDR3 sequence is CASSQTPGLGGYTF. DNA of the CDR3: TGTGCCAGCAGCCAAACCCCAGGTCTCGGCGGCTACACCTTC.

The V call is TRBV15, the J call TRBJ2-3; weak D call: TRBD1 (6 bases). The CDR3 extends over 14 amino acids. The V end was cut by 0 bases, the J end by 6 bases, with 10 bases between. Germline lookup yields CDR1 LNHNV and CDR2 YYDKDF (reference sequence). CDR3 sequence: CATSRDRGSDTQYF. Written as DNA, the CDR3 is TGTGCCACCAGCAGAGACAGGGGTTCCGATACGCAGTATTTT. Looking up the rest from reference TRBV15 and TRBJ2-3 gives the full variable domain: DAMVIQNPRYQVTQFGKPVTLSCSQTLNHNVMYWYQQKSSQAPKLLFHYYDKDFNNEADTPDNFQSRRPNTSFCFLDIRSPGLGDTAMYLCATSRDRGSDTQYFGPGTRLTVL.

The CDR3 loop reads CASRPTSGGSGTQYF. Here the CDR3 DNA reads TGTGCCAGCAGACCGACTAGCGGGGGGTCGGGGACCCAGTACTTC. The V call is TRBV6-4, the J call TRBJ2-5, with 13 positions matching TRBD2. Germline V gives CDR1 MRHNA, CDR2 SNTAGT. The V and J ends lost 6 bases and 7 bases, in that order; junction bases with no gene match: 8. The CDR3 runs to 15 residues.

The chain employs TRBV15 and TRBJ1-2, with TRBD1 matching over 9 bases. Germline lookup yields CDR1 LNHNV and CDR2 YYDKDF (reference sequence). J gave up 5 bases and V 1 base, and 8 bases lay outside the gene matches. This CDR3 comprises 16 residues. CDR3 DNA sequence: TGTGCCACCAGCAGAGGCCGACAGGGGGAGGCTTATGGCTACACCTTC. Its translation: CATSRGRQGEAYGYTF.

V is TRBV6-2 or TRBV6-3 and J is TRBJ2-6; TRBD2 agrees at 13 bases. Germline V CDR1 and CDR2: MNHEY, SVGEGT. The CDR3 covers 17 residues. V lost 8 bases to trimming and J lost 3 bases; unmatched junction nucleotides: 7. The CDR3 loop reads CASGQLAGGHGANVLTF. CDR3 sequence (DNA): TGTGCCAGCGGCCAACTAGCGGGGGGGCATGGGGCCAACGTCCTGACTTTC.

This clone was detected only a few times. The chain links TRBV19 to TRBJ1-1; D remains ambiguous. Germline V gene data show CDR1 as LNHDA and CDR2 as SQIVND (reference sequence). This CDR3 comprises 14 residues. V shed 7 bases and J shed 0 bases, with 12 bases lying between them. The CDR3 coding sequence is TGTGCCAGTACCAGAAACGGGGTGAACACTGAAGCTTTCTTT. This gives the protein CASTRNGVNTEAFF.

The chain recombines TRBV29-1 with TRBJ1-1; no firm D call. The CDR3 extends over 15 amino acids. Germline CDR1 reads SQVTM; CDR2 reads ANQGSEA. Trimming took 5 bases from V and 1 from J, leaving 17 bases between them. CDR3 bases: TGCAGCGTTCACCAGACAAGTATAGGGAACACTGAAGCTTTCTTT. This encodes CSVHQTSIGNTEAFF.

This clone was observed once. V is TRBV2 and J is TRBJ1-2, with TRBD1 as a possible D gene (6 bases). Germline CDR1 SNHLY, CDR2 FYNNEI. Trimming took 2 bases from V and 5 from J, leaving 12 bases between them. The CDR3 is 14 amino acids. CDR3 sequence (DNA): TGTGCCAGCAGTGAATATAGGACAGCGTATGGCTACACCTTC. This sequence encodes CASSEYRTAYGYTF.

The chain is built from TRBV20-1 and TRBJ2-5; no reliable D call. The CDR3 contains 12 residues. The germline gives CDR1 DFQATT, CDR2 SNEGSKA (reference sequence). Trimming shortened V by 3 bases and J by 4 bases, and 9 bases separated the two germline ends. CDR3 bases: TGCAGTGCTAGTTCACAGCCAGAGACCCAGTACTTC. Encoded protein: CSASSQPETQYF.

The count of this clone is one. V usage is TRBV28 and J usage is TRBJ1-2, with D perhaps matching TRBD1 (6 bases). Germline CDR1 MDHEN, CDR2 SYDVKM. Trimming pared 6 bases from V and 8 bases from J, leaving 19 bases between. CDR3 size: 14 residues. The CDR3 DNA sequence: TGTGCCAGCAGACCCACTGGGACACTTCTGGGCTACACCTTC. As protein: CASRPTGTLLGYTF.

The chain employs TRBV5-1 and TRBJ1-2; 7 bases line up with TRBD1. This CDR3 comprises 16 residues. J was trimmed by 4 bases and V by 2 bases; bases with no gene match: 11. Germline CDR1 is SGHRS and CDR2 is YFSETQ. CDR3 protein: CASSFQNRGPLYGYTF. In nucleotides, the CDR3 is TGCGCCAGCAGCTTCCAAAACAGGGGACCGCTCTATGGCTACACCTTC.

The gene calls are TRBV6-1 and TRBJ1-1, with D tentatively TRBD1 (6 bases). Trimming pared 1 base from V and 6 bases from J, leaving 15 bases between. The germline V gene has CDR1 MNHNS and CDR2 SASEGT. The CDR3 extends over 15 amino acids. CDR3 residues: CASSEGTASGSEAFF. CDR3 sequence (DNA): TGTGCCAGCAGTGAAGGGACAGCCTCCGGGTCTGAAGCTTTCTTT.

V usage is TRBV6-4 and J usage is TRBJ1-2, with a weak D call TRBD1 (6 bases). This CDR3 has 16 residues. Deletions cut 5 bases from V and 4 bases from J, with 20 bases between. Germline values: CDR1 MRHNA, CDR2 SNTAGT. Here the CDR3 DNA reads TGTGCCAGCAGTCCTTCAGGGGTCGCTTCCGGCTATGGCTACACCTTC. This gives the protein CASSPSGVASGYGYTF.

The CDR3 spells CASSLAGDNTEAFF. For the CDR3, the DNA is TGCGCCAGCAGCTTGGCCGGGGATAACACTGAAGCTTTCTTT. This rearrangement joins TRBV5-1 to TRBJ1-1; no clear D gene. Trimming took off 0 bases at V and 2 bases at J, with 8 bases between the two ends. Germline V lookup: CDR1 SGHRS, CDR2 YFSETQ. The CDR3 extends over 14 amino acids.

CDR3 region: CASSSRGNNQPQHF. The CDR3 DNA sequence: TGTGCCAGCAGTTCCAGGGGGAACAATCAGCCCCAGCATTTT. The genes are TRBV5-4 and TRBJ1-5; 7 nucleotides align to TRBD1. The CDR3 sequence is 14 residues long. Germline V gene data show CDR1 as SGHNT and CDR2 as YYREEE (reference sequence). After removal of 5 bases from V and 3 bases from J, the junction contained 5 bases not matched to a gene. Looking up the rest from reference TRBV5-4 and TRBJ1-5 gives the full variable domain: ETGVTQSPTHLIKTRGQQVTLRCSSQSGHNTVSWYQQALGQGPQFIFQYYREEENGRGNFPPRFSGLQFPNYSSELNVNALELDDSALYLCASSSRGNNQPQHFGDGTRLSIL.

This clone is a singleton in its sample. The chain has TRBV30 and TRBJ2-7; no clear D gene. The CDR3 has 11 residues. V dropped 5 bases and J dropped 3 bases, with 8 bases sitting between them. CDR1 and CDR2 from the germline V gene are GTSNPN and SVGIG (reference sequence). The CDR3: CAWGSYYEQYF. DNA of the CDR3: TGTGCCTGGGGGTCCTACTACGAGCAGTACTTC. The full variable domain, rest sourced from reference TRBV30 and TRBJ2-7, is SQTIHQWPATLVQPVGSPLSLECTVEGTSNPNLYWYRQAAGRGLQLLFYSVGIGQISSEVPQNLSASRPQDRQFILSSKKLLLSDSGFYLCAWGSYYEQYFGPGTRLTVT.

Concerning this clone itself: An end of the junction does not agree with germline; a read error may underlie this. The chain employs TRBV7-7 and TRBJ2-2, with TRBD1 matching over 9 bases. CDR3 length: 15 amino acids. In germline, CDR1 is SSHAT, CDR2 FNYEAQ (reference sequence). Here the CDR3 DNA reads TGTGCTAGCAGCCAAGGGACAGGGCAAGCCGGGGAGCTGTTTTTT. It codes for CASSQGTGQAGELFF. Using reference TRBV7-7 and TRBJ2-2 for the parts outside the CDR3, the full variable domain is GAGVSQSPRYKVTKRGQDVTLRCDPISSHATLYWYQQALGQGPEFLTYFNYEAQPDKSGLPSDRFSAERPEGSISTLTIQRTEQRDSAMYRCASSQGTGQAGELFFGEGSRLTVL.

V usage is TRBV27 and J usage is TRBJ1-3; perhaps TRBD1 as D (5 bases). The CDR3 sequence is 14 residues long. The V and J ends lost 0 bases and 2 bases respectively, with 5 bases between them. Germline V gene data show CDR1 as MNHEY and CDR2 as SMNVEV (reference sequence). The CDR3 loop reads CASSLSGAGNTIYF. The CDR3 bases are TGTGCCAGCAGTTTATCAGGGGCTGGAAACACCATATATTTT.

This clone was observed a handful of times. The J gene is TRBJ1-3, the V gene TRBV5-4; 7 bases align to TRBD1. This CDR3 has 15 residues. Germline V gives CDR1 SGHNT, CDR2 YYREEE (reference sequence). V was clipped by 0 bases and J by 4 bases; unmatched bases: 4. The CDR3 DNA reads TGTGCCAGCAGCTTGGGAGGGGGCTCCGGAAACACCATATATTTT. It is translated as CASSLGGGSGNTIYF.

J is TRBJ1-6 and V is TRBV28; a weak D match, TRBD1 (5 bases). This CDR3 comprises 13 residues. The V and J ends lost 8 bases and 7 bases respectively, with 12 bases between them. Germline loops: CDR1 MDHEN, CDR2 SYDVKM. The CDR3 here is CASGPNRNSPLHF. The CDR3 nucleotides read TGTGCCAGCGGACCCAACAGGAATTCACCCCTCCACTTT. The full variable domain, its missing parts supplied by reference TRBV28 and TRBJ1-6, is DVKVTQSSRYLVKRTGEKVFLECVQDMDHENMFWYRQDPGLGLRLIYFSYDVKMKEKGDIPEGYSVSREKKERFSLILESASTNQTSMYLCASGPNRNSPLHFGNGTRLTVT.

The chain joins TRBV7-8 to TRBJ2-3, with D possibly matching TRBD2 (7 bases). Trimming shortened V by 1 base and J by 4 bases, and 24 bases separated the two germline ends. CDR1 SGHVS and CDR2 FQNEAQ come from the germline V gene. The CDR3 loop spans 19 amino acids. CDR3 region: CASSLGYGRGGEVADTQYF. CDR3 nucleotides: TGTGCCAGCAGCTTAGGTTACGGACGCGGGGGCGAAGTTGCAGATACGCAGTATTTT.

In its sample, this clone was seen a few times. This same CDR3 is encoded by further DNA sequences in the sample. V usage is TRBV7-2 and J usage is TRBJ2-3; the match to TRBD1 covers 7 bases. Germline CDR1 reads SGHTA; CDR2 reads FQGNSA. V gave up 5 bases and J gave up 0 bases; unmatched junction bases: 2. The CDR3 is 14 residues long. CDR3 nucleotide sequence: TGTGCCAGCAGCCTGGGACAGAGCACAGATACGCAGTATTTT. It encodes CASSLGQSTDTQYF.

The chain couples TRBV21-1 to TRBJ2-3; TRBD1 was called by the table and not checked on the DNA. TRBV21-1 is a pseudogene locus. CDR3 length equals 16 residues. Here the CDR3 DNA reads TGTGCCAGCAGCTTTGTAGGGGGTCAGGACAGAGATACGCAGTATTTT. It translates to CASSFVGGQDRDTQYF.

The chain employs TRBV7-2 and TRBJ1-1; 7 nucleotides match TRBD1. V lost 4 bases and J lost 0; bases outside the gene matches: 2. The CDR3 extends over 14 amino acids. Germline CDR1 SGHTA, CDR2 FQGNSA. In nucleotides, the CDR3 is TGTGCCAGCAGCTGGGACAGCATGAACACTGAAGCTTTCTTT. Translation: CASSWDSMNTEAFF.